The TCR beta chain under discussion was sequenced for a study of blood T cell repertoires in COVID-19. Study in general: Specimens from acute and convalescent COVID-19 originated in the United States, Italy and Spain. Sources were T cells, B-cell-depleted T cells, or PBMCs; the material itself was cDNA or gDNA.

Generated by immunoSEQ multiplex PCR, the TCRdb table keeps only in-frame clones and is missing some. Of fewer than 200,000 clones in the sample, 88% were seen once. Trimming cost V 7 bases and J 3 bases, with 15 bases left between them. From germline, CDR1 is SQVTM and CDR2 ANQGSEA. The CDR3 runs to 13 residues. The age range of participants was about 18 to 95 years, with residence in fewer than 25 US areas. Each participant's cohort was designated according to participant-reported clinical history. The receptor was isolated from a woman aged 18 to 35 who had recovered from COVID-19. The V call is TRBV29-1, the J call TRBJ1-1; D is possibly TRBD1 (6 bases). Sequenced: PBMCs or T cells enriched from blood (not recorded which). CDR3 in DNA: TGCAGCGCCATGACAGGATTAGACACTGAAGCTTTCTTT. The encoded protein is CSAMTGLDTEAFF.